This is a list of T cell receptor beta chains from one sample in a study of T-cell reconstitution after alpha-beta-depleted transplantation in children. TCRdb reanalysed the PCR reads using MiXCR and keeps one entry per CDR3 protein. The top ten hold approximately 25% of the sample, which has more than 400,000 distinct CDR3 sequences, around two fifths seen once. The starting material was PBMCs, obtained before TCRalphabeta/CD19-depleted stem cell transplant. The receptor source for this set is a girl aged 2 to 10 with aplastic anemia, due to receive a stem cell transplant. CDR3s include the opening cysteine and the closing phenylalanine or tryptophan. The order of the fields is J gene, D gene, V gene, clone size, CDR3 DNA, CDR3 protein. D genes are given only for firm matches. Clone size is shown for a subset of rows, as once, few, many or a class of expanded clone.

TRBJ2-1 | NA | TRBV5-1 | once | TGCGCCAGCAGCTTACGAGGGGGTAACTACAATGAGCAGTTCTTC | CASSLRGGNYNEQFF
TRBJ2-2 | TRBD2 | TRBV10-3 | NA | TGTGCCATCAGGAGCACCGGGACTAGCGTCGGCGGGGAGCTGTTTTTT | CAIRSTGTSVGGELFF
TRBJ1-3 | TRBD1 | TRBV6-1 | NA | TGTGCCAGCAGAGTGGACAGGGCGGAAAACACCATATATTTT | CASRVDRAENTIYF
TRBJ2-3 | NA | TRBV2 | NA | TGTGCCAGCATGAGGAGCTCAGCAGATACGCAGTATTTT | CASMRSSADTQYF
TRBJ2-4 | NA | TRBV29-1 | NA | TGCAGCGTTGAAGATGGCCCGTCAAACATTCAGTACTTC | CSVEDGPSNIQYF
TRBJ2-1 | NA | TRBV12-3/TRBV12-4 | few | TGTGCCAGCAACCCCAACAAACAGGTCCATGAGCAGTTCTTC | CASNPNKQVHEQFF
TRBJ2-1 | TRBD1 | TRBV6-5 | NA | TGTGCCAGCAGTTACTCCCTCAGGACAGGGAAGGATGAGCAGTTCTTC | CASSYSLRTGKDEQFF
TRBJ2-3 | NA | TRBV5-5 | NA | TGTGCCAGCAGCTTGTGGCAGGACACGCAGTATTTT | CASSLWQDTQYF
TRBJ2-7 | TRBD1 | TRBV6-5 | NA | TGTGCCAGCAGTTACCGGGACAGGGGTCAGTACGAGCAGTACTTC | CASSYRDRGQYEQYF
TRBJ2-1 | NA | TRBV20-1 | NA | TGCAGTGCTAGATGGGAGAGCGAGCAGTTCTTC | CSARWESEQFF
TRBJ1-1 | TRBD1 | TRBV20-1 | few | TGCAGTGCTAGAGAACAGGGGGATTACACTGAAGCTTTCTTT | CSAREQGDYTEAFF
TRBJ2-7 | NA | TRBV12-3/TRBV12-4 | many | TGTGCCAGCAGTTTACAGGAGGGATACGAGCAGTACTTC | CASSLQEGYEQYF
TRBJ1-1 | NA | TRBV7-3 | many | TGTGCCAGCAGTTACTCTCCCGGGACACAAGACACTGAAGCTTTCTTT | CASSYSPGTQDTEAFF
TRBJ1-5 | TRBD1 | TRBV20-1 | few | TGCAGTGCTAGCTCCAGACAGGGGCTCCAGCATTTT | CSASSRQGLQHF